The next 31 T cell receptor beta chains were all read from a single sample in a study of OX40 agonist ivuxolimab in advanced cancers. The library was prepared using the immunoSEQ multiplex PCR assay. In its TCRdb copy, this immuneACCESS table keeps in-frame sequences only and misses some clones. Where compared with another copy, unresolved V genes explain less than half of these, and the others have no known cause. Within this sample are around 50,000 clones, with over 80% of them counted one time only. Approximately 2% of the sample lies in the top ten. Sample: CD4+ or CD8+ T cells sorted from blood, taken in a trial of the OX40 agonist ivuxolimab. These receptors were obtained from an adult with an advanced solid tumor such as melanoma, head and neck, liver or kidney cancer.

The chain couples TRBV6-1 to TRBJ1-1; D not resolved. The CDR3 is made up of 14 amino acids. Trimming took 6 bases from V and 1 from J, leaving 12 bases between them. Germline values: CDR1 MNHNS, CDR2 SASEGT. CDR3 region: CASSNVGRNTEAFF. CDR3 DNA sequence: TGTGCCAGCAGCAACGTAGGACGGAACACTGAAGCTTTCTTT.

CDR3 protein: CASSDSGVPGLDEQFF. CDR3 bases: TGTGCCAGCAGTGACTCTGGGGTCCCTGGTCTAGATGAGCAGTTCTTC. The V gene is TRBV6-4, the J gene TRBJ2-1; D uncertain. Germline CDR1 reads MRHNA; CDR2 reads SNTAGT. V dropped 0 bases and J dropped 8 bases, with 17 bases sitting between them. The CDR3 covers 16 residues.

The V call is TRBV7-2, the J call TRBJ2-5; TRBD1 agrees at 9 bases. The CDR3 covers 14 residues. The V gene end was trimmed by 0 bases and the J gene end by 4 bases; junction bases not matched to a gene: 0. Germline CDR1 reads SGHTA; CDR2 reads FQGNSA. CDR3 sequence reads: CASSLAGQGETQYF. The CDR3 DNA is TGTGCCAGCAGCTTAGCGGGACAGGGAGAGACCCAGTACTTC.

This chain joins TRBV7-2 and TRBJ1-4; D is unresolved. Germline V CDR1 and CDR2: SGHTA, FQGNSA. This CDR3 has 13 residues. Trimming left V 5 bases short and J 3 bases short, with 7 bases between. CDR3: CASSDGPNEKLFF. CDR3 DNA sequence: TGTGCCAGCAGCGATGGCCCTAATGAAAAACTGTTTTTT.

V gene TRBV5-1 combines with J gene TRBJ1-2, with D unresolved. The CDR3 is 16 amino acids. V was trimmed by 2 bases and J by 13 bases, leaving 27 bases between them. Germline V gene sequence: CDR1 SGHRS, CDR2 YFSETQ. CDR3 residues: CASSLITNGRTSLGTF. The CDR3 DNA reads TGCGCCAGCAGCTTAATTACCAATGGACGGACCTCCTTGGGCACCTTC.

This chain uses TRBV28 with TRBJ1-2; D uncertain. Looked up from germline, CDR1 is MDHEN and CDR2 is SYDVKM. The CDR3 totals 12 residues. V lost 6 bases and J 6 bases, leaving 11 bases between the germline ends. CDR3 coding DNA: TGTGCCAGCAGCCGAGAACCCAATGGCTACACCTTC. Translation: CASSREPNGYTF.

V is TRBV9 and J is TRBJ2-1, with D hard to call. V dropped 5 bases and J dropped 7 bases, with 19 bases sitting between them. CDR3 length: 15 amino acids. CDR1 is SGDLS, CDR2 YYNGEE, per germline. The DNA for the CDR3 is TGTGCCAGCAGTGGGGATGGGCGGAGAAGTAATGAGCAGTTCTTC. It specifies CASSGDGRRSNEQFF.

CDR3 loop: CASSHTGPVAFF. CDR3 sequence (DNA): TGTGCCAGCAGTCACACAGGGCCGGTGGCTTTCTTT. This chain uses TRBV5-5 with TRBJ1-1; possible D gene TRBD1, 6 bases. The CDR3 loop spans 12 amino acids. Between the trimmed V and J ends, which lost 5 bases and 11 bases, there was a span of 16 bases. Germline V gene sequence: CDR1 SGHKS, CDR2 YYEKEE (reference sequence).

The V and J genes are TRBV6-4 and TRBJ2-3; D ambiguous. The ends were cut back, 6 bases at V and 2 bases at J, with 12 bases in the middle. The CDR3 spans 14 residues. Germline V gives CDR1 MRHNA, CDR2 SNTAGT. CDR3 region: CASRGNLNTDTQYF. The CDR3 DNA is TGTGCCAGCAGGGGTAATTTAAACACAGATACGCAGTATTTT.

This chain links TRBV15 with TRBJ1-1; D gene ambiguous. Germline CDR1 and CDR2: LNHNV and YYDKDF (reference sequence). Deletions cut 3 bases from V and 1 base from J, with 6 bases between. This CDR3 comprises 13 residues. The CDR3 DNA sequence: TGTGCCACCAGCAGTCCCAAGAACACTGAAGCTTTCTTT. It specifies CATSSPKNTEAFF.

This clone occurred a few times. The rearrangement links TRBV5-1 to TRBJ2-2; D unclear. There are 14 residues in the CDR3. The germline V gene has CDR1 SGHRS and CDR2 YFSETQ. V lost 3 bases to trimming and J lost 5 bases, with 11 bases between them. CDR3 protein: CASSSELNTGELFF. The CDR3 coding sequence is TGCGCCAGCAGCTCAGAGTTGAATACCGGGGAGCTGTTTTTT.

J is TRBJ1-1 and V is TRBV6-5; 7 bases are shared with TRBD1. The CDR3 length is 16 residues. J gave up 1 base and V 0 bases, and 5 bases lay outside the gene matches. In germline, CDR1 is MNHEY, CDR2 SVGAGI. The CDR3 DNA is TGTGCCAGCAGTTACTCCACAGGGGACAAGAACACTGAAGCTTTCTTT. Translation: CASSYSTGDKNTEAFF.

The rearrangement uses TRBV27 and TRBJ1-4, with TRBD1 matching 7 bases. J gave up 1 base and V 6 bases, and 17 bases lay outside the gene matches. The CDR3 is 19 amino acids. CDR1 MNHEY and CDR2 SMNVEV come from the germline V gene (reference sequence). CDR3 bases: TGTGCCAGCAGCCCGACCGGGACAGCGAGAGTGGGAACTAATGAAAAACTGTTTTTT. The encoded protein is CASSPTGTARVGTNEKLFF.

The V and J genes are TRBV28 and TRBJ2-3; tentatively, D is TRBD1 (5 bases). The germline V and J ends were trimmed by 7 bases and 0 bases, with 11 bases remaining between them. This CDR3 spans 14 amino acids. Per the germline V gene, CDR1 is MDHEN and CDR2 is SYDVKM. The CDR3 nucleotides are TGTGCCAGCAAAGGGGCCCTTAGCACAGATACGCAGTATTTT. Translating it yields CASKGALSTDTQYF.

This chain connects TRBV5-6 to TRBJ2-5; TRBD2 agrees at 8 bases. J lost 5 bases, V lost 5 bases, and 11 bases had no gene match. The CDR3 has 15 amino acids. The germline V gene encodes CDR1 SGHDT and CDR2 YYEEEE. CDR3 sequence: CASSSRGGWRETQYF. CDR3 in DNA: TGTGCCAGCAGTTCTCGGGGGGGCTGGCGGGAGACCCAGTACTTC.

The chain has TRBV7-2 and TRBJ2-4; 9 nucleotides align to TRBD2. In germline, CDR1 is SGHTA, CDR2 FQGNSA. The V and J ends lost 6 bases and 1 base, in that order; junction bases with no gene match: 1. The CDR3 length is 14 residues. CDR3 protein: CASSLAGAKNIQYF. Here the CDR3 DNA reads TGTGCCAGCAGTCTAGCGGGGGCCAAAAACATTCAGTACTTC.

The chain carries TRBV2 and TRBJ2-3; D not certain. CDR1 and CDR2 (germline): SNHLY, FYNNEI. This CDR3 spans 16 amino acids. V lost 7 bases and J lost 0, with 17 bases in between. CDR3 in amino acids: CASTRTDVMSTDTQYF. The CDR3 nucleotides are TGTGCCAGCACCCGGACCGACGTTATGAGCACAGATACGCAGTATTTT. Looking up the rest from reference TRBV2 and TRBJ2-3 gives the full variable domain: EPEVTQTPSHQVTQMGQEVILRCVPISNHLYFYWYRQILGQKVEFLVSFYNNEISEKSEIFDDQFSVERPDGSNFTLKIRSTKLEDSAMYFCASTRTDVMSTDTQYFGPGTRLTVL.

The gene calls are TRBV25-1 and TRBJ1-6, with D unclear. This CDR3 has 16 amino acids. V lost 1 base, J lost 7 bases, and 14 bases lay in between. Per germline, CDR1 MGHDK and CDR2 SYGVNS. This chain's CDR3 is CASSELGRQKNSPLHF. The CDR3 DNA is TGTGCCAGCAGTGAATTAGGAAGGCAGAAAAATTCACCCCTCCACTTT.

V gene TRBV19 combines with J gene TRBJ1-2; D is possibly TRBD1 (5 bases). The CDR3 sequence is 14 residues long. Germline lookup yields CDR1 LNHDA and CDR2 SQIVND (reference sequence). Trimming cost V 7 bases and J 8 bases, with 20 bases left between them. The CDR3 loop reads CASTKDSGPVGYTF. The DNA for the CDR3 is TGTGCCAGTACCAAGGACTCGGGGCCGGTCGGCTACACCTTC.

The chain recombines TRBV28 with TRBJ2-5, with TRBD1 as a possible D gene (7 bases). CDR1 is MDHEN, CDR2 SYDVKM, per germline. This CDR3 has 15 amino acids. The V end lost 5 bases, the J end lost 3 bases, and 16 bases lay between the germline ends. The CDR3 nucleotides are TGTGCCAGCAGTCCACAGGGAGGACAGGAAGAGACCCAGTACTTC. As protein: CASSPQGGQEETQYF.

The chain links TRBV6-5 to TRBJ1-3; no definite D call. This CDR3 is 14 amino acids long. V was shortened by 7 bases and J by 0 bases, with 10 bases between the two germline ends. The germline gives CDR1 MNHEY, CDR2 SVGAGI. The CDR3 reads CASTVVGSGNTIYF. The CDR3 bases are TGTGCCAGCACCGTAGTCGGCTCTGGAAACACCATATATTTT.

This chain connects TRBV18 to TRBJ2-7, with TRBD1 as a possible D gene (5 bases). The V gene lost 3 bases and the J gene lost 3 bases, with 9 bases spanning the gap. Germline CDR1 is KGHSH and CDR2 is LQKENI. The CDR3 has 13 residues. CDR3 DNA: TGTGCCAGCTCACCCGGACAAGACTACGAGCAGTACGTC. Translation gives CASSPGQDYEQYV.

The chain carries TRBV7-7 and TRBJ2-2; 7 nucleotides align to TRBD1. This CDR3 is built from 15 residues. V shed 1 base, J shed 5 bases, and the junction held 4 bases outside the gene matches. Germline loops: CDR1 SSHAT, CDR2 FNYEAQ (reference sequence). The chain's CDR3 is CASSLGTGATGELFF. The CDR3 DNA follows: TGTGCCAGCAGCTTAGGCACAGGGGCGACCGGGGAGCTGTTTTTT.

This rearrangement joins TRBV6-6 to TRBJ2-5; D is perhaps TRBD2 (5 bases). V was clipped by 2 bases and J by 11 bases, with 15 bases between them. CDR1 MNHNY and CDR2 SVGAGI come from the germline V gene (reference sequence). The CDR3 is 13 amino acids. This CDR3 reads CASSYQTGGEQYF. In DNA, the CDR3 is TGTGCCAGCAGTTACCAAACCGGAGGAGAGCAGTACTTC.

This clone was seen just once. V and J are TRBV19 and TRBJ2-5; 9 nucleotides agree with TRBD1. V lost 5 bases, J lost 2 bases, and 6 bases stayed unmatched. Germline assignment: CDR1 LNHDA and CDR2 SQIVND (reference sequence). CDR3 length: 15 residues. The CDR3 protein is CASSRTGEGQETQYF. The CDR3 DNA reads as TGTGCCAGTAGTCGGACAGGGGAGGGTCAAGAGACCCAGTACTTC.

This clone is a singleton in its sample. CDR3 sequence (DNA): TGTGCCAGCAAAGCTTTGGCGGGAGTCAATCAGCCCCAGCATTTT. Protein sequence: CASKALAGVNQPQHF. This sequence joins TRBV28 and TRBJ1-5; no clear D gene. Germline V CDR1 and CDR2: MDHEN, SYDVKM. The V end lost 7 bases, the J end lost 3 bases, and 16 bases lay between the germline ends. The CDR3 contains 15 residues.

CDR3 DNA: TGTGCCAGCAGCCAAGGCGTCGTCACGAACACCGGGGAGCTGTTTTTT. Its protein product is CASSQGVVTNTGELFF. The chain has TRBV4-2 and TRBJ2-2; no firm D call. Germline V gene lookup returns CDR1 LGHNA and CDR2 YNFKEQ. The CDR3 loop spans 16 amino acids. The V and J ends lost 1 base and 0 bases respectively, with 9 bases between them.

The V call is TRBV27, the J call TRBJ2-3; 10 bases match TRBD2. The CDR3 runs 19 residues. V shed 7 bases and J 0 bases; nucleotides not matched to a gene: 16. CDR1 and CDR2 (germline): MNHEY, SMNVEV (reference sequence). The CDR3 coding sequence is TGTGCCAGCACCAACCGACTAGGACTAGCGGTTCCTAGCACAGATACGCAGTATTTT. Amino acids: CASTNRLGLAVPSTDTQYF.

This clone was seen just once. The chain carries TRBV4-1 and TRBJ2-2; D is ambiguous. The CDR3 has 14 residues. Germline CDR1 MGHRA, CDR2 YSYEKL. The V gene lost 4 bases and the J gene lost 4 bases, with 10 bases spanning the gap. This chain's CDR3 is CASSRSGSTGELFF. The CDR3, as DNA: TGCGCCAGCAGCCGATCAGGTTCCACCGGGGAGCTGTTTTTT.

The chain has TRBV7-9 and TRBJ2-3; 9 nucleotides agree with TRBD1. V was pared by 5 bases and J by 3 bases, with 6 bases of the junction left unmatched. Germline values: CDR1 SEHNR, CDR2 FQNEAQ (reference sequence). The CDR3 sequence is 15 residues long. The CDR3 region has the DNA TGTGCCAGCAGCCCCGGGACAGGGAGGACAGATACGCAGTATTTT. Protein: CASSPGTGRTDTQYF.

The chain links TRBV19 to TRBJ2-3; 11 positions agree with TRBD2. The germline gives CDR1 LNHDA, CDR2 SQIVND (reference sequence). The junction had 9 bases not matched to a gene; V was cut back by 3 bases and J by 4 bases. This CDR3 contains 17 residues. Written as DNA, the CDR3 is TGTGCCAGTAGTATTCGAAGGCTAGCGGGAGGTCCAGATACGCAGTATTTT. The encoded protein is CASSIRRLAGGPDTQYF.